The clone carrying this TCR beta chain came up a few times. Its antigen is not identified. In TCRdb, the 5' RACE reads were re-called with MiXCR into one record per CDR3 protein. This table has roughly 99,000 distinct CDR3 sequences, over 8.5% appearing once. This CDR3 comprises 11 residues. V was trimmed by 5 bases and J by 6 bases, leaving 7 bases between them. Germline CDR1 KGHDR, CDR2 SFDVKD. This specimen comes from a study of early T cells in non-severe SARS-CoV-2 infection. Regarding the study as a whole: VDJdb-based annotation leaned toward anti-spike CD8 responses and missed private and CD4 specificities.

The chain couples TRBV24-1 to TRBJ2-7, with D perhaps TRBD1 (6 bases). The clonotype comes from an adult who was a healthcare worker with PCR-confirmed SARS-CoV-2 infection or an uninfected control (not recorded which). The source material was whole blood. CDR3 sequence: CATSAGVEQYF. The CDR3 region has the DNA TGTGCCACCAGTGCAGGGGTCGAGCAGTACTTC.